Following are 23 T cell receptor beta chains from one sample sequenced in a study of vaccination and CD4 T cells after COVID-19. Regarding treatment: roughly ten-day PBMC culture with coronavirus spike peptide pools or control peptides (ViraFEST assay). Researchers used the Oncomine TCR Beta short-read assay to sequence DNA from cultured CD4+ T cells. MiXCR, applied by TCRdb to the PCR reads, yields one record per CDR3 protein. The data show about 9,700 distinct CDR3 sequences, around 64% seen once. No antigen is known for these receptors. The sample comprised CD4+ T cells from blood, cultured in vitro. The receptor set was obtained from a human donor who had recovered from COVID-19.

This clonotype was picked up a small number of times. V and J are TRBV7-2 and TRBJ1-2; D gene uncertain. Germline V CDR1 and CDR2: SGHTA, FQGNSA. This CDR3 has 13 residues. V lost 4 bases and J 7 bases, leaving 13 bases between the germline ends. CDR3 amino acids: CASSSYILGGYTF. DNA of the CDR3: TGTGCCAGCAGCTCCTACATCCTTGGTGGCTACACCTTC. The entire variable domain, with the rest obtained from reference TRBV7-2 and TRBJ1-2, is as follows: GAGVSQSPSNKVTEKGKDVELRCDPISGHTALYWYRQSLGQGLEFLIYFQGNSAPDKSGLPSDRFSAERTGGSVSTLTIQRTQQEDSAVYLCASSSYILGGYTFGSGTRLTVV.

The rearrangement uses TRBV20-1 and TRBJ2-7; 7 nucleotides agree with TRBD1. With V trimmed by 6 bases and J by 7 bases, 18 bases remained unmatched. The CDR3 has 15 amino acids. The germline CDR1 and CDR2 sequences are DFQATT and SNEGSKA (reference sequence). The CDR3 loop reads CSAPTQGQSKGEQYF. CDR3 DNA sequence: TGCAGTGCACCCACGCAGGGACAGTCAAAGGGGGAGCAGTACTTC.

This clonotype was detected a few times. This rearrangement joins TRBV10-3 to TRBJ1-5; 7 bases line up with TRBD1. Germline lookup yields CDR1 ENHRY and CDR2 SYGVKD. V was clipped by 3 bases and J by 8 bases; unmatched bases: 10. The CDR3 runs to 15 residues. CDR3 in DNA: TGTGCCATCAGTGACGGGGGCCAGGGGGTTGAGCCCCAGCATTTT. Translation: CAISDGGQGVEPQHF.

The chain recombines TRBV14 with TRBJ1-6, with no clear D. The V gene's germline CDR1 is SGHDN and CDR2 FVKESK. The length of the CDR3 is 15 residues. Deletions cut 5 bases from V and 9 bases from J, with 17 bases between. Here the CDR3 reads CASSAVLGWGSPLHF. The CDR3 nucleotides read TGTGCCAGCAGCGCAGTGTTGGGCTGGGGTTCACCCCTCCACTTT.

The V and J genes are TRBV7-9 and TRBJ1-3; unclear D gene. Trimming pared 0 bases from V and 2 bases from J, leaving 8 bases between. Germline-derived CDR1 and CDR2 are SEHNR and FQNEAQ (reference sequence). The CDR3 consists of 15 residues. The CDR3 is CASSLALPTGNTIYF. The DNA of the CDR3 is TGTGCCAGCAGCTTAGCGTTACCTACTGGAAACACCATATATTTT.

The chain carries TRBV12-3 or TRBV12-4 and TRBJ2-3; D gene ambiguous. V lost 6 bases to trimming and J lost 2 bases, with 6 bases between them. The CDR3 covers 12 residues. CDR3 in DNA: TGTGCCAGCAGCCCCCCCACAGATACGCAGTATTTT. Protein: CASSPPTDTQYF.

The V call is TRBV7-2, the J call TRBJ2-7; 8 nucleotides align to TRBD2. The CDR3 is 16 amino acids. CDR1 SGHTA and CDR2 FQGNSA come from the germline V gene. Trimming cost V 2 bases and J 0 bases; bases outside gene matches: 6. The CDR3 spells CASSLSGGGPSYEQYF. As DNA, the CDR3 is TGTGCCAGCAGCTTATCGGGCGGGGGGCCCTCCTACGAGCAGTACTTC.

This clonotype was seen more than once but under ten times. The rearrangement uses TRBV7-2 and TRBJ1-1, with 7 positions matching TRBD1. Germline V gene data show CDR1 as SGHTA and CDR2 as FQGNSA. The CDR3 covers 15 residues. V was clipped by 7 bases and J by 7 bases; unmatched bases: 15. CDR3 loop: CASTGGRQGWNEAFF. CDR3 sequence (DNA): TGTGCCAGCACAGGGGGTCGACAGGGCTGGAATGAAGCTTTCTTT.

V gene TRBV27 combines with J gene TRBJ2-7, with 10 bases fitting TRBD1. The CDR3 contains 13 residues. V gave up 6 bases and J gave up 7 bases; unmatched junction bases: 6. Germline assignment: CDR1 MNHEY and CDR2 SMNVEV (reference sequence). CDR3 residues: CASRGTGVGEQYF. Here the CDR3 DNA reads TGTGCCAGCAGGGGGACAGGGGTTGGGGAGCAGTACTTC.

This CDR3 is CASSDGTGRLTEAFF. DNA of the CDR3: TGTGCCAGCAGCGACGGGACAGGGAGACTCACTGAAGCTTTCTTT. The chain combines TRBV7-3 with TRBJ1-1, with 9 bases identical to TRBD1. Germline-derived CDR1 and CDR2 are SGHTA and FQGTGA. The CDR3 length is 15 residues. Trimming took 5 bases from V and 4 from J; bases not matched to a gene: 8.

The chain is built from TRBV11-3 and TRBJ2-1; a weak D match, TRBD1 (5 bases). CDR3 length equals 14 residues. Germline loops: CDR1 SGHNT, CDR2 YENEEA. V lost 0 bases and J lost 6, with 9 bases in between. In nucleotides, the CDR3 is TGTGCCAGCAGCTTAGATACAGGATTCAATGAGCAGTTCTTC. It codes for CASSLDTGFNEQFF.

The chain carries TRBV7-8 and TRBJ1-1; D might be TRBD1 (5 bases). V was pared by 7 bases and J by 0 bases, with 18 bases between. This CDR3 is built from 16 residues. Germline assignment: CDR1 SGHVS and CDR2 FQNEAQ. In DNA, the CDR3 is TGTGCCAGCATCAACCCGGTGGGGCGGGTGAACACTGAAGCTTTCTTT. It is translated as CASINPVGRVNTEAFF. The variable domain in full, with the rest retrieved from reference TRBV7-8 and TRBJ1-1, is GAGVSQSPRYKVAKRGQDVALRCDPISGHVSLFWYQQALGQGPEFLTYFQNEAQLDKSGLPSDRFFAERPEGSVSTLKIQRTQQEDSAVYLCASINPVGRVNTEAFFGQGTRLTVV.

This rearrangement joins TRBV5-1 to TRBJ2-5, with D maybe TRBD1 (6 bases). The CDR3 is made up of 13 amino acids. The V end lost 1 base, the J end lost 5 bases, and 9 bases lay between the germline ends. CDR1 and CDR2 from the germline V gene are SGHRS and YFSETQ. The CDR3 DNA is TGCGCCAGCAGCTTGACAGGGAAGGAGACCCAGTACTTC. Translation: CASSLTGKETQYF.

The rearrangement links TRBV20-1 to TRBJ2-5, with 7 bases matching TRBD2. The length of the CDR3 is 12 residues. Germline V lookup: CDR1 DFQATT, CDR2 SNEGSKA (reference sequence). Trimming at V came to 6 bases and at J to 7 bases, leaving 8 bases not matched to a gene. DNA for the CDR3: TGCAGTGCGACCGGGACTACAGGGACCCAGTACTTC. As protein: CSATGTTGTQYF.

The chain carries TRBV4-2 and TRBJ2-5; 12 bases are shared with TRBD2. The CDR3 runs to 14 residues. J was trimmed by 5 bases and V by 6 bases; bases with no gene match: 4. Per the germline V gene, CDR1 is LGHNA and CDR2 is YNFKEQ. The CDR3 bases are TGTGCCAGCAGTCTAGCGGGGGGGGTGGAGACCCAGTACTTC. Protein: CASSLAGGVETQYF.

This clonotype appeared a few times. The CDR3 spells CASSPGLAGGLHTQYF. The CDR3 DNA sequence: TGTGCCAGCAGCCCTGGACTAGCGGGGGGTCTGCATACGCAGTATTTT. The chain recombines TRBV11-2 with TRBJ2-3; 14 nucleotides match TRBD2. Germline loops: CDR1 SGHAT, CDR2 FQNNGV. V was clipped by 5 bases and J by 7 bases; unmatched bases: 8. The CDR3 totals 16 residues. Complete variable domain (other parts from reference TRBV11-2 and TRBJ2-3): EAGVAQSPRYKIIEKRQSVAFWCNPISGHATLYWYQQILGQGPKLLIQFQNNGVVDDSQLPKDRFSAERLKGVDSTLKIQPAKLEDSAVYLCASSPGLAGGLHTQYFGPGTRLTVL.

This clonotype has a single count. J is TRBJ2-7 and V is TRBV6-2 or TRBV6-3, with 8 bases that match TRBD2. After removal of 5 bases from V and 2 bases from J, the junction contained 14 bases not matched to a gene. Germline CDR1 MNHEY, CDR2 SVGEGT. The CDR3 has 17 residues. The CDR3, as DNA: TGTGCCAGCAGTCCTATAAGGGGGACTAGTGGCGCCTACGAGCAGTACTTC. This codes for CASSPIRGTSGAYEQYF.

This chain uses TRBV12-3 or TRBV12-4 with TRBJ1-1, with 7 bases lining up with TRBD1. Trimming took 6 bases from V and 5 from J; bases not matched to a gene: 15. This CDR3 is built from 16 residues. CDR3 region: CASRPGNRGFATEAFF. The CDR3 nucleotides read TGTGCCAGCAGGCCAGGGAACAGGGGTTTCGCGACTGAAGCTTTCTTT.

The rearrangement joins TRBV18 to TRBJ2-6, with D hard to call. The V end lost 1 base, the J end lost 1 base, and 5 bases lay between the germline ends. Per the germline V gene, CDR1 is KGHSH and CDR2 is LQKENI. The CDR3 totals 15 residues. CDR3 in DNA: TGTGCCAGCTCACCACAGGGATCTGGGGCCAACGTCCTGACTTTC. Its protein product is CASSPQGSGANVLTF.

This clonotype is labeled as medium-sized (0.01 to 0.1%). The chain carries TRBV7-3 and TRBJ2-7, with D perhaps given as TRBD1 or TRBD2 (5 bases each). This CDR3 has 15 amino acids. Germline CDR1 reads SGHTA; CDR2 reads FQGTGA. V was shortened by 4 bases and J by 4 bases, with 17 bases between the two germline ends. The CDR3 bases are TGTGCCAGCAGCTCTACAGGAGGAGGCGGGTACGAGCAGTACTTC. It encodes CASSSTGGGGYEQYF.

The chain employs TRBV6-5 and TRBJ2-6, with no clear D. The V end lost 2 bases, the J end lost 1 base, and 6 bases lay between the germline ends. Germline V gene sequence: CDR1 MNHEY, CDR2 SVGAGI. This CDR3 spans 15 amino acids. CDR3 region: CASSYPVSGANVLTF. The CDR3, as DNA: TGTGCCAGCAGTTACCCGGTGTCTGGGGCCAACGTCCTGACTTTC.

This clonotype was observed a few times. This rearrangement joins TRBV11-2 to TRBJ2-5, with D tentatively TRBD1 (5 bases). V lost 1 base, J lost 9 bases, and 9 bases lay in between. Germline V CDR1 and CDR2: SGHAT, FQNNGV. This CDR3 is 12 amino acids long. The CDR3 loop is CASSLVRAAQYF. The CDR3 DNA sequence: TGTGCCAGCAGCTTAGTCAGGGCGGCCCAGTACTTC. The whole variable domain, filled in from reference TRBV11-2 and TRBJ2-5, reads EAGVAQSPRYKIIEKRQSVAFWCNPISGHATLYWYQQILGQGPKLLIQFQNNGVVDDSQLPKDRFSAERLKGVDSTLKIQPAKLEDSAVYLCASSLVRAAQYFGPGTRLLVL.

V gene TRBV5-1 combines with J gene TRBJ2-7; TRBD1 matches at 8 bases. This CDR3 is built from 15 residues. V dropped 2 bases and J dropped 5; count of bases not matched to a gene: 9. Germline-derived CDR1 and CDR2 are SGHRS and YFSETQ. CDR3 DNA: TGCGCCAGCAGCTTACCCGGAGACAGGGGACACGAGCAGTACTTC. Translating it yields CASSLPGDRGHEQYF.